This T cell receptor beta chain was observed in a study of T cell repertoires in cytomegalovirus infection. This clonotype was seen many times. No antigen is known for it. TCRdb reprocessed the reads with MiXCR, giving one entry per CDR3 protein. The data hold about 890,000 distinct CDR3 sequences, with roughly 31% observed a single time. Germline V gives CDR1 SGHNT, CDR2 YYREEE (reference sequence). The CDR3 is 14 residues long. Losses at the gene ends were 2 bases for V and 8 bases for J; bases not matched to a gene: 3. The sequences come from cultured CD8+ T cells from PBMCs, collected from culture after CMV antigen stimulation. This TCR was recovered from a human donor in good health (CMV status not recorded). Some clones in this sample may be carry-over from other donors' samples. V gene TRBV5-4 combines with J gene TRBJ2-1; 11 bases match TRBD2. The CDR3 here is CASSFTSGGYEQFF. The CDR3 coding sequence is TGTGCCAGCAGCTTTACTAGCGGGGGCTATGAGCAGTTCTTC.